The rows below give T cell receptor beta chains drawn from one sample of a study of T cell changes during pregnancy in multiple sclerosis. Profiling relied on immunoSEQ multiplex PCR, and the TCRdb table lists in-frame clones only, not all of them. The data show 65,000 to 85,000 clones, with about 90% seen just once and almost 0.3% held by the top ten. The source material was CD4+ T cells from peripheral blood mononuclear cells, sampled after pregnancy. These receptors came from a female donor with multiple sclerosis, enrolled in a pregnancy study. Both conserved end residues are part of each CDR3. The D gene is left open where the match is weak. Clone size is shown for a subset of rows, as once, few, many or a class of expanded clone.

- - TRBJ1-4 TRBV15 TGTGCCACCAGCCTTGTCGCCCGGACAAGTAATGAAAAACTGTTTTTT CATSLVARTSNEKLFF
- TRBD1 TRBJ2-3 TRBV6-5 TGTGCCGGATGGACAGGTTACACAGATACGCAGTATTTT CAGWTGYTDTQYF
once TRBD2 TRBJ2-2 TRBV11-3 TGTGCCAGCAGCACCCTAGCGGGAGGGGAGCTGTTTTTT CASSTLAGGELFF
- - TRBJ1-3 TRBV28 TGTGCCACCGCGGGAGGAAACACCATATATTTT CATAGGNTIYF
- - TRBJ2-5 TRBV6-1 TGTGCCAGCAGTGAAGCTCGGGATGCAGAGACCCAGTACTTC CASSEARDAETQYF
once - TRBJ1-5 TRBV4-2 TGTGCCAGCAGCCAAGGGGGGCAGGTTCGCAATCAGCCCCAGCATTTT CASSQGGQVRNQPQHF
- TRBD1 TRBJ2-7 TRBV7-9 TGTGCCAGCAGCTTATCCGGGACAGGCTGGGACGAGCAGTACTTC CASSLSGTGWDEQYF
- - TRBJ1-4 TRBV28 TGTGCCAGCACCAAACACCCACGGCGGGGGGACGAAAAACTGTTTTTT CASTKHPRRGDEKLFF
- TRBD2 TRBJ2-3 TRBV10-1 TGCGCCAGCAGTGAGTCCTCGCGGGAGGACCCCGGCACGCAGTATTTT CASSESSREDPGTQYF
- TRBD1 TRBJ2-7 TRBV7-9 TGTGCCAGCAGCTCGGGACAGGGTTTCAACGAGCAGTACTTC CASSSGQGFNEQYF
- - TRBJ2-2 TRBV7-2 TGTGCCAGCAGCCCTACGGGGAGCACCGGGGAGCTGTTTTTT CASSPTGSTGELFF
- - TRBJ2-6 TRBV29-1 TGCAGCGTTGGGACAACTGGGGCCAACGTCCTGACTTTC CSVGTTGANVLTF
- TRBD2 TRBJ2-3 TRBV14 TGTGCCAGCAGCTCCTCCGGGACTAGTCATACAGATACGCAGTATTTT CASSSSGTSHTDTQYF
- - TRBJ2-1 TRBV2 TGTGCCAGCAGTCTCTCCTACAATGAGCAGTTCTTC CASSLSYNEQFF
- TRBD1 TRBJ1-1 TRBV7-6 TGTGCCAGCAGCCTGGGACAGGGATTGAACACTGAAGCTTTCTTT CASSLGQGLNTEAFF
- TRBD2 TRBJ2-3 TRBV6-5 TGTGCCAGCAGTTACCCGGCGGGGGGGACAGATACGCAGTATTTT CASSYPAGGTDTQYF
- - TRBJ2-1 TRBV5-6 TGTGCCAGCAGCTTGCCTGACTGGAGCAATGAGCAGTTCTTC CASSLPDWSNEQFF
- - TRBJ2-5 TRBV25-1 TGTGCCAGCAGTGAATTTCGGGGGTACGAGACCCAGTACTTC CASSEFRGYETQYF
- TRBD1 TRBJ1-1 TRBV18 TGTGCCAGCTCACTCAAACAGGGGGCTGGTGCTGAAGCTTTCTTT CASSLKQGAGAEAFF
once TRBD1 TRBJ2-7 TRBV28 TGTGCCAGCAGGGCCGACAGGGCCACCTACGAGCAGTACTTC CASRADRATYEQYF
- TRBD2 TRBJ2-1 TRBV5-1 TGCGCCAGCAGCTGGACAGCGGGGGGAAGAAATGAGCAGTTCTTC CASSWTAGGRNEQFF
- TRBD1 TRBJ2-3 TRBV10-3 TGTGCCATCAGTGGGACAGGGGGAACAGATACGCAGTATTTT CAISGTGGTDTQYF